The clone carrying this T cell receptor (beta chain) has only a few counts. The antigen remains undetermined. The data were obtained in a study of CD8+ T cells in alopecia areata. Treatment noted: oral pan-JAK inhibitor, 5-10 mg twice daily. Peripheral blood, together with lesional scalp punch biopsies, was collected from alopecia areata patients. The authors extracted RNA and reverse transcribed it into cDNA as the sequencing template. Libraries were prepared by immunoSEQ multiplex PCR; TCRdb keeps only in-frame clonotypes and omits some of them. The data hold 150,000 to 200,000 clones, with approximately 57% observed a single time. Study-level points and caveats: Tofacitinib significantly reduced both scalp clonality and expanded CD8+ clones among the top 100. Elevated clonality characterized lesional scalp relative to normal scalp, particularly in alopecia totalis/universalis.

V lost 4 bases to trimming and J lost 1 base, with 14 bases between them. The CDR3 consists of 16 residues. Germline V gene data show CDR1 as SGHVS and CDR2 as FQNEAQ. The TCR originated in a human donor with alopecia areata. The chain combines TRBV7-8 with TRBJ1-5; D is ambiguous. Here the sequenced sample was CD4+ T cells sorted from blood, taken at week 24, from a patient treated with tofacitinib. This CDR3 is CASSSWGGVSNQPQHF. The CDR3 nucleotides are TGTGCCAGCAGCTCTTGGGGTGGCGTCAGCAATCAGCCCCAGCATTTT.